This TCR beta chain was observed in a study of CD8+ T cells in alopecia areata (dated by TCRdb to the late 2010s). Notes on the research overall: Treated patients were enrolled in an open-label pilot trial of oral tofacitinib at 5 to 10 mg twice daily for moderate-to-severe alopecia areata. immunoSEQ multiplex PCR using 35 Vbeta forward primers and 13 Jbeta reverse primers was used to amplify TCRbeta CDR3 regions. On the human side, TCRbeta sequencing was run on scalp tissue and on sorted CD4+ and CD8+ peripheral blood T cells from healthy controls and from alopecia areata patients with either patchy or totalis/universalis disease. Clonality in the scalp was compared among normal scalp (n=4), patchy alopecia areata scalp (n=8), and alopecia totalis/universalis scalp (n=8). RNA was obtained with the PAXgene miRNA kit for fixed scalp, the miRNeasy kit for PBMCs, and the RNeasy kit for mouse skin. Tofacitinib was administered for 6 to 18 months, and 6 months of follow-up off drug were then conducted to assess delayed response and recurrence. The study used high-throughput TCRbeta sequencing to examine T cell clonal expansion in alopecia areata, in both the C3H/HeJ mouse model and human patients. Patients on tofacitinib were biopsied at baseline and after 4 and 24 weeks of treatment, and several of the patients also had a later scalp biopsy. Study-wide conclusions, independent of this receptor: Higher clonality and more expanded CD8+ clones were observed in lesional scalp than in normal scalp, particularly in alopecia totalis/universalis, a finding suggestive of antigenic drive. Shared TCR sequences between patients were less evident than in mice, which may be partly attributable to HLA diversity in the patient population. Unlike mouse skin, where gammadelta T cells dominate, normal human skin contains resident alphabeta T cells that get sequenced too, which complicates analysis of the scalp TCR repertoire.

Concerning this clone itself: The antigen it binds to is not known. It has no much larger one-base neighbor in the sample; base qualities were not kept.

To prepare the library, the immunoSEQ multiplex PCR assay was applied. To provide template for TCR sequencing, every sample had RNA extracted and reverse transcribed into cDNA. SuperScript III was used for first-strand cDNA synthesis, primed with a 2:1 mix of oligo-dT and random hexamers. A synthetic immune receptor repertoire was used to assess amplification bias, and residual bias was removed computationally. In the source study's methods: After raw reads were preprocessed to remove errors, the CDR3 was defined following IMGT conventions as running from the conserved cysteine to phenylalanine. Clonality was calculated as 1 minus Shannon entropy normalized by log2 of the number of productive unique TCRs. Whether each scalp clone was CD4 or CD8 was inferred by checking scalp TCRbeta sequences against the CD4 and CD8 repertoires from sorted blood. TCRdb limited this immuneACCESS table to in-frame rearrangements with V and J called. A share of clones is missing; checked studies link under half to unresolved V genes, and the rest is unexplained. D and trimming come from the DNA, and the V and J calls and clone size come from that table. The sample table shows 200,000 to 250,000 clones, and around three fifths are seen once. The ten largest make up approximately 0.45% of the sample.

The meaning of the sample's time point label: baseline before oral tofacitinib. Peripheral blood and lesional scalp punch biopsies were obtained from patients with alopecia areata. PBMCs were separated by density centrifugation and stained for CD3, CD4 and CD8, after which CD4+ and CD8+ T cells were sorted on a FACSAria. Material: CD4+ T cells sorted from blood, obtained at week 0. The TCR comes from a human donor with alopecia areata.

The DNA sequence is TGTGCCATCGGCCGAGGGGGGAATTACGAGCAGTACTTC. The resulting protein is CAIGRGGNYEQYF. The chain is assembled from TRBV10-3 and TRBJ2-7; the D element might be TRBD1 or TRBD2, as each aligns at 6 bases. V is reduced by 8 bases and J by 4 bases, leaving a spacing of 15 bases between them. CDR1 ENHRY and CDR2 SYGVKD are derived from the germline V gene. The CDR3 numbers 13 residues from cysteine through phenylalanine. CDR3 DNA is the only sequence kept; it has 39 bases, read in frame from the first base.